This T cell receptor (beta chain) emerged from a study of T cell responses to AZD1222 COVID-19 vaccine. The CDR3 runs 13 residues. V gave up 8 bases and J gave up 4 bases, with 13 bases separating them. CDR1 is KGHDR, CDR2 SFDVKD, per germline. Clones were sequenced by immunoSEQ multiplex PCR, and TCRdb holds only the in-frame ones, with some missing. The sample records 200,000 to 250,000 clones, about 95% being singletons. The source was peripheral blood, collected 28 days after the second dose of the MenACWY control vaccine. The source of this sequence is an adult who received the MenACWY meningococcal vaccine as a control. The chain joins TRBV24-1 to TRBJ1-2; possibly TRBD1 for D (5 bases). The CDR3 DNA reads as TGTGCCACCAAGTCCAGGGAAGCCTATGGCTACACCTTC. Its protein product is CATKSREAYGYTF.